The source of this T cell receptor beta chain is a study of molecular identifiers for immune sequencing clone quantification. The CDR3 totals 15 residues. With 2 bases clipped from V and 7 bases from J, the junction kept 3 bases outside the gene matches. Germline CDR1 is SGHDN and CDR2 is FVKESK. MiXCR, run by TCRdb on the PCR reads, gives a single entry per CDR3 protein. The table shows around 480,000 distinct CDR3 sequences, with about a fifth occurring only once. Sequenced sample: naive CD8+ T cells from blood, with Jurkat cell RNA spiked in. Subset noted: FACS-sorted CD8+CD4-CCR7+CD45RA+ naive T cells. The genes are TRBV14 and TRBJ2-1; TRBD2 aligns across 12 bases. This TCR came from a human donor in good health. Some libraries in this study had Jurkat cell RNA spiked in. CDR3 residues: CASSQPSGRANEQFF. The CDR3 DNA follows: TGTGCCAGCAGCCAACCTAGCGGGAGGGCGAATGAGCAGTTCTTC.